The 31 T cell receptor beta chains reported below all come from one sample, sequenced in a study of cytomegalovirus exposure and HLA in healthy donors (dated 2017 in TCRdb). Library construction relied on the immunoSEQ multiplex PCR assay. A mixture of 60 forward primers for TCR Vbeta segments and 13 reverse primers for TCR Jbeta segments was used in the multiplex PCR. Imported from immuneACCESS, the table was reduced by TCRdb to in-frame sequences with V and J called. These copies leave out some clones; in studies compared against another copy, an unresolved V gene accounts for under half, and the cause of the remainder is not known. Counted in this sample were roughly 120,000 clones; around 79% of them appeared once. Of the sample, around 4.1% falls within the top ten clones. Sequencing was performed on PBMCs. Receptors originate from a woman between 40 and 55 years old in good health and CMV-seronegative.

This clone was detected a few times. V usage is TRBV5-1 and J usage is TRBJ2-5; weak D call: TRBD2 (5 bases). The length of the CDR3 is 15 residues. V was cut by 3 bases and J by 4 bases, with 16 bases left in between. CDR1 is SGHRS and CDR2 is YFSETQ in the germline V gene. The CDR3 spells CASSSSPFGGETQYF. The CDR3 nucleotides are TGCGCCAGCAGCTCCAGCCCTTTCGGAGGAGAGACCCAGTACTTC.

The rearrangement joins TRBV27 to TRBJ2-5; D remains ambiguous. Trimming cost V 6 bases and J 0 bases, with 2 bases left between them. Germline loops: CDR1 MNHEY, CDR2 SMNVEV (reference sequence). The CDR3 is made up of 11 amino acids. DNA of the CDR3: TGTGCCAGCAGCGACCAAGAGACCCAGTACTTC. It translates to CASSDQETQYF.

The J gene is TRBJ1-1, the V gene TRBV5-1; D perhaps matches TRBD1 (6 bases). Trimming pared 0 bases from V and 4 bases from J, leaving 13 bases between. CDR1 is SGHRS, CDR2 YFSETQ, per germline. CDR3 length equals 15 residues. CDR3 nucleotides: TGCGCCAGCAGCTTGGCCGTCAGGGGAGCCACTGAAGCTTTCTTT. Its protein is CASSLAVRGATEAFF.

This clone was found a few times. The V call is TRBV9, the J call TRBJ1-1; tentative D call: TRBD1 (5 bases). The V end lost 4 bases, the J end lost 3 bases, and 10 bases lay between the germline ends. Germline V gene data show CDR1 as SGDLS and CDR2 as YYNGEE. The CDR3 consists of 13 residues. CDR3 DNA: TGTGCCAGCAGCCTCTCGGGGGACACTGAAGCTTTCTTT. As protein: CASSLSGDTEAFF.

The chain combines TRBV7-8 with TRBJ1-2, with D hard to call. The CDR3 contains 16 residues. V shed 1 base and J shed 3 bases, with 15 bases lying between them. The germline V gene encodes CDR1 SGHVS and CDR2 FQNEAQ. The CDR3 here is CASSLGDVEGDYGYTF. The CDR3 region has the DNA TGTGCCAGCAGCTTAGGGGATGTCGAGGGCGACTATGGCTACACCTTC.

The sample holds a few counts of this clone. The chain combines TRBV6-4 with TRBJ2-3; 7 nucleotides align to TRBD2. V was clipped by 0 bases and J by 5 bases; unmatched bases: 5. The germline CDR1 and CDR2 sequences are MRHNA and SNTAGT. The CDR3 is 15 amino acids. The CDR3 DNA follows: TGTGCCAGCAGTGACTCGAATACGGGAGGAGATACGCAGTATTTT. Translation gives CASSDSNTGGDTQYF.

The chain couples TRBV7-2 to TRBJ2-7; TRBD2 is a possible D gene (6 bases). V was shortened by 5 bases and J by 1 base, with 15 bases between the two germline ends. Germline CDR1 and CDR2: SGHTA and FQGNSA. This CDR3 comprises 15 residues. CDR3 sequence: CASSPAGLLSYEQYF. In nucleotides, the CDR3 is TGTGCCAGCAGCCCCGCGGGATTACTTTCCTACGAGCAGTACTTC.

This sequence joins TRBV7-9 and TRBJ2-5; TRBD1 is a possible D gene (5 bases). Germline V gene lookup returns CDR1 SEHNR and CDR2 FQNEAQ (reference sequence). The CDR3 extends over 12 amino acids. V was clipped by 8 bases and J by 11 bases, with 18 bases between them. The CDR3 reads CASQGAGPVQYF. The CDR3 nucleotides are TGTGCCAGCCAAGGGGCAGGGCCCGTTCAGTACTTC. Drawing the rest from reference TRBV7-9 and TRBJ2-5, the complete variable domain is DTGVSQNPRHKITKRGQNVTFRCDPISEHNRLYWYRQTLGQGPEFLTYFQNEAQLEKSRLLSDRFSAERPKGSFSTLEIQRTEQGDSAMYLCASQGAGPVQYFGPGTRLLVL.

The V call is TRBV6-1, the J call TRBJ1-1; TRBD1 is a possible D gene (6 bases). Trimming cost V 7 bases and J 2 bases, with 14 bases left between them. The CDR3 covers 14 residues. CDR1 MNHNS and CDR2 SASEGT come from the germline V gene. The CDR3 sequence: CASKTLRGNTEAFF. CDR3 bases: TGTGCCAGCAAAACCCTCAGGGGCAACACTGAAGCTTTCTTT.

This chain links TRBV19 with TRBJ2-2; 10 bases are shared with TRBD1. This CDR3 contains 17 residues. Germline lookup yields CDR1 LNHDA and CDR2 SQIVND (reference sequence). Trimming cost V 4 bases and J 1 base; bases outside gene matches: 6. The CDR3 nucleotides are TGTGCCAGTAGTAGACAGGGGGCCCTAAGGAACACCGGGGAGCTGTTTTTT. This sequence encodes CASSRQGALRNTGELFF.

The CDR3 reads CASTDRAGVNTEAFF. CDR3 nucleotide sequence: TGTGCCAGTACGGACCGAGCAGGGGTGAACACTGAAGCTTTCTTT. V usage is TRBV19 and J usage is TRBJ1-1, with D perhaps matching TRBD1 (6 bases). This CDR3 has 15 residues. Trimming removed 7 bases from V and 0 bases from J, with 15 bases in between. CDR1 and CDR2 from the germline V gene are LNHDA and SQIVND (reference sequence).

The J gene is TRBJ2-5, the V gene TRBV9, with TRBD2 identical over 10 bases. Germline V CDR1 and CDR2: SGDLS, YYNGEE. Losses at the gene ends were 0 bases for V and 3 bases for J; bases not matched to a gene: 5. The CDR3 length is 16 residues. CDR3 DNA sequence: TGTGCCAGCAGCGTAGGGAATAGCGGGGGGAAAGAGACCCAGTACTTC. Its protein product is CASSVGNSGGKETQYF.

This clone was seen only once. This CDR3 is also generated by other DNA sequences in the sample. The gene calls are TRBV27 and TRBJ2-7; a weak D match, TRBD1 (6 bases). The CDR3 spans 13 residues. Germline CDR1 MNHEY, CDR2 SMNVEV (reference sequence). V was trimmed by 4 bases and J by 1 base, leaving 8 bases between them. CDR3 amino acids: CASSSRGSYEQYF. The CDR3, as DNA: TGTGCCAGCAGTTCCAGGGGATCCTACGAGCAGTACTTC.

This rearrangement joins TRBV25-1 to TRBJ2-7; no clear D gene. The V end was cut by 4 bases, the J end by 2 bases, with 15 bases between. This CDR3 contains 15 residues. Germline CDR1 MGHDK, CDR2 SYGVNS. In DNA, the CDR3 is TGTGCCAGCAGTGCCAAGCAGCCAGGCGCCTACGAGCAGTACTTC. Amino acid sequence: CASSAKQPGAYEQYF.

The chain links TRBV15 to TRBJ1-2; 7 bases agree with TRBD1. CDR1 and CDR2 (germline): LNHNV, YYDKDF (reference sequence). The CDR3 is made up of 15 amino acids. The junction had 9 bases not matched to a gene; V was cut back by 5 bases and J by 3 bases. The CDR3 region has the DNA TGTGCCACCAGCGGGGTGAGACAGGGAGACTATGGCTACACCTTC. It encodes CATSGVRQGDYGYTF.

This chain joins TRBV19 and TRBJ1-5, with D uncertain. CDR1 and CDR2 (germline): LNHDA, SQIVND (reference sequence). V lost 6 bases and J 2 bases, leaving 14 bases between the germline ends. The CDR3 loop spans 15 amino acids. The CDR3 loop reads CASRPGHGGNQPQHF. The CDR3 DNA reads as TGTGCCAGTAGACCGGGCCACGGGGGCAATCAGCCCCAGCATTTT.

The rearrangement links TRBV7-2 to TRBJ1-2; a possible D gene is TRBD1 (5 bases). V was pared by 1 base and J by 8 bases, with 14 bases between. This CDR3 comprises 14 residues. Germline V gives CDR1 SGHTA, CDR2 FQGNSA. The CDR3 DNA reads TGTGCCAGCAGCTTAGTTGGGGGGGTGGAAGGCTACACCTTC. Residues: CASSLVGGVEGYTF.

The chain couples TRBV18 to TRBJ2-1, with TRBD1 as a possible D gene (6 bases). The length of the CDR3 is 14 residues. The germline V gene encodes CDR1 KGHSH and CDR2 LQKENI. The V end lost 3 bases, the J end lost 7 bases, and 13 bases lay between the germline ends. The CDR3 DNA sequence: TGTGCCAGCTCACCGCTCGGACAGAGTAATGAGCAGTTCTTC. This encodes CASSPLGQSNEQFF.

This sequence joins TRBV5-4 and TRBJ2-1; D perhaps matches TRBD2 (5 bases). The germline V gene encodes CDR1 SGHNT and CDR2 YYREEE (reference sequence). The V gene lost 4 bases and the J gene lost 0 bases, with 11 bases spanning the gap. This CDR3 contains 15 residues. CDR3 sequence: CASSPDLSSYNEQFF. CDR3 nucleotides: TGTGCCAGCAGCCCGGACTTGAGCTCCTACAATGAGCAGTTCTTC.

The CDR3 sequence: CASSLRGSPLHF. For the CDR3, the DNA is TGTGCCAGCAGCTTAAGGGGTTCACCCCTCCACTTT. The chain links TRBV5-5 to TRBJ1-6; D might be TRBD1 (5 bases). The CDR3 sequence is 12 residues long. Trimming took off 2 bases at V and 9 bases at J, with 6 bases between the two ends. Germline V CDR1 and CDR2: SGHKS, YYEKEE (reference sequence).

The chain links TRBV6-5 to TRBJ1-5; D is possibly TRBD1 (5 bases). The CDR3 has 14 amino acids. The germline V and J ends were trimmed by 4 bases and 4 bases, with 11 bases remaining between them. Germline V gene data show CDR1 as MNHEY and CDR2 as SVGAGI. The CDR3 DNA reads TGTGCCAGCAGTTTGGTCCAGGGAAATCAGCCCCAGCATTTT. It encodes CASSLVQGNQPQHF.

The chain combines TRBV9 with TRBJ2-7; TRBD1 aligns across 8 bases. CDR3 length: 18 amino acids. Germline V gene lookup returns CDR1 SGDLS and CDR2 YYNGEE. V gave up 0 bases and J gave up 0 bases; unmatched junction bases: 11. The CDR3 sequence: CASSVGPPTGGSSYEQYF. The DNA for the CDR3 is TGTGCCAGCAGCGTAGGTCCCCCCACAGGGGGAAGCTCCTACGAGCAGTACTTC.

This clone is a singleton in its sample. This rearrangement joins TRBV19 to TRBJ1-3; the D is unclear. Germline V lookup: CDR1 LNHDA, CDR2 SQIVND (reference sequence). Trimming shortened V by 6 bases and J by 4 bases, and 16 bases separated the two germline ends. The CDR3 sequence is 15 residues long. The CDR3 sequence: CASSPTYFFGNTIYF. The CDR3 DNA sequence: TGTGCCAGTAGCCCTACTTATTTCTTCGGAAACACCATATATTTT.

The chain uses TRBV7-3 and TRBJ2-1, with D tentatively TRBD1 (6 bases). The CDR3 has 16 residues. Trimming removed 5 bases at V and 13 bases at J, with 27 bases between. In germline, CDR1 is SGHTA, CDR2 FQGTGA. The CDR3 here is CASSPTGASSRTEQFF. For the CDR3, the DNA is TGTGCCAGCAGCCCAACCGGGGCTAGTTCGAGGACAGAACAGTTCTTC.

The genes are TRBV30 and TRBJ1-2; D might be TRBD1 (6 bases). The V end lost 2 bases, the J end lost 5 bases, and 9 bases lay between the germline ends. The CDR3 spans 12 residues. CDR1 and CDR2 from the germline V gene are GTSNPN and SVGIG (reference sequence). The CDR3 nucleotides are TGTGCCTGGAGTAGTCAGGGGTATGGCTACACCTTC. It translates to CAWSSQGYGYTF.

The chain employs TRBV2 and TRBJ1-4, with 9 nucleotides matching TRBD1. This CDR3 comprises 14 residues. Trimming cost V 6 bases and J 8 bases; bases outside gene matches: 7. Germline CDR1 reads SNHLY; CDR2 reads FYNNEI. The CDR3 spells CASSNRDRDEKLFF. The CDR3 region has the DNA TGTGCCAGCAGCAACCGGGACAGGGACGAAAAACTGTTTTTT.

The V call is TRBV27, the J call TRBJ1-2, with D uncertain. The ends were cut back, 1 base at V and 6 bases at J, with 15 bases in the middle. The V gene's germline CDR1 is MNHEY and CDR2 SMNVEV (reference sequence). The length of the CDR3 is 15 residues. CDR3 residues: CASSLWPARGNGYTF. As DNA, the CDR3 is TGTGCCAGCAGTTTATGGCCAGCACGGGGTAATGGCTACACCTTC.

The genes are TRBV7-6 and TRBJ1-2; 12 nucleotides match TRBD1. This CDR3 comprises 14 residues. Germline V gene lookup returns CDR1 SGHVS and CDR2 FNYEAQ. Trimming took 5 bases from V and 8 from J; bases not matched to a gene: 6. CDR3 residues: CASSRGQGAEGYTF. The CDR3 nucleotides read TGTGCCAGCAGCCGGGGACAGGGGGCCGAGGGCTACACCTTC.

This chain uses TRBV4-3 with TRBJ1-3; D might be TRBD1 (5 bases). The germline V gene has CDR1 LGHNA and CDR2 YSLEER. There are 16 residues in the CDR3. Trimming shortened V by 1 base and J by 3 bases, and 13 bases separated the two germline ends. As DNA, the CDR3 is TGCGCCAGCAGCCAAGTCCCCGGGGGTGGTGGAAACACCATATATTTT. Translated, it gives CASSQVPGGGGNTIYF.

V and J are TRBV2 and TRBJ2-5; weak D call: TRBD1 (6 bases). The V end lost 8 bases, the J end lost 5 bases, and 21 bases lay between the germline ends. The CDR3 extends over 15 amino acids. The germline V gene has CDR1 SNHLY and CDR2 FYNNEI. CDR3 sequence reads: CASQAGQGFWETQYF. Here the CDR3 DNA reads TGTGCCAGCCAAGCAGGGCAGGGGTTTTGGGAGACCCAGTACTTC.

This sequence joins TRBV29-1 and TRBJ2-5; 10 bases are shared with TRBD1. V lost 4 bases, J lost 4 bases, and 3 bases stayed unmatched. This CDR3 has 13 residues. Germline values: CDR1 SQVTM, CDR2 ANQGSEA. The CDR3 here is CSVGQGAGETQYF. CDR3 DNA sequence: TGCAGCGTTGGACAGGGGGCTGGAGAGACCCAGTACTTC.